This record covers a single T cell receptor (beta chain). These data are taken from a study of blood T cell repertoires in COVID-19. Overall study: Italy, Spain and the United States were the sources of the convalescent and acute COVID-19 samples. Nucleic acid was either cDNA or gDNA, and it came from T cells, B-cell-depleted T cells, or PBMCs.

Per the germline V gene, CDR1 is SGHNT and CDR2 is YYREEE (reference sequence). There are 13 residues in the CDR3. After removal of 4 bases from V and 7 bases from J, the junction contained 5 bases not matched to a gene. Under the authors' procedure: Amplifying reference gene primers gave estimates of nucleated cell counts. TCRdb keeps only in-frame clones here, not all; method: immunoSEQ multiplex PCR. That table supplies the V and J calls and clone size; D and trimming were determined from the DNA. The sample has roughly 300,000 clones; 88% are singletons. The specimen sequenced was peripheral blood. The chain has TRBV5-4 and TRBJ2-1; the match to TRBD1 covers 7 bases. The sequence was obtained from a man aged 18-30 years with active or convalescent COVID-19. The CDR3 sequence is CASSGKQGNEQFF. In nucleotides, the CDR3 is TGTGCCAGCAGCGGCAAACAGGGGAATGAGCAGTTCTTC.